These 28 T cell receptor beta chains came from one sample sequenced in a study of graft-versus-host responses after intestinal transplantation (dated by TCRdb to the early 2020s). No antigens are known for them. Library preparation was by the immunoSEQ multiplex PCR assay. Sourced from immuneACCESS, this table was stored by TCRdb with only in-frame sequences that have V and J called. A share of the clones is absent; for the studies checked, an unresolved V gene accounts for under half, and the remainder has no known explanation. The sample profile shows tens of thousands of clones; 90% to 95% of them were found once. The top ten constitute about 0.4% of the sample. The label giving this sample's time point can be read as: cells obtained before transplantation from donor or recipient. Sequenced material: unstimulated CD4+ T cells sorted from spleen or lymph node cells, taken before transplant. The receptors originated from a human donor who was the organ donor for an intestinal transplant.

CDR3 in DNA: TGCGCCAGCAGCCAAGTACTTAGCAATCAGCCCCAGCATTTT. Encoded protein: CASSQVLSNQPQHF. This chain connects TRBV4-3 to TRBJ1-5, with no clear D. CDR1 and CDR2 from the germline V gene are LGHNA and YSLEER. The ends were cut back, 1 base at V and 0 bases at J, with 4 bases in the middle. This CDR3 contains 14 residues.

The rearrangement joins TRBV19 to TRBJ2-3, with D possibly being TRBD2 (6 bases). Trimming shortened V by 10 bases and J by 7 bases, and 21 bases separated the two germline ends. The CDR3 spans 14 residues. CDR1 is LNHDA and CDR2 is SQIVND in the germline V gene (reference sequence). The CDR3: CATSAEGMKNTQYF. The CDR3 DNA is TGTGCCACCTCAGCGGAGGGCATGAAAAATACGCAGTATTTT.

A few counts support this clone. The chain carries TRBV5-1 and TRBJ2-2; 8 nucleotides agree with TRBD1. The ends lost 1 base at V and 8 bases at J; junction bases unmatched: 7. Germline CDR1 reads SGHRS; CDR2 reads YFSETQ. This CDR3 comprises 15 residues. The CDR3 loop is CASSLIAGGEGELFF. The CDR3 DNA follows: TGCGCCAGCAGCTTGATCGCAGGGGGCGAGGGGGAGCTGTTTTTT.

The chain has TRBV15 and TRBJ1-2, with D unresolved. CDR1 is LNHNV and CDR2 is YYDKDF in the germline V gene (reference sequence). V gave up 5 bases and J gave up 1 base, with 8 bases separating them. CDR3 length: 13 residues. The CDR3 nucleotides are TGTGCCACCAGCCCCGACGTTAACTATGGCTACACCTTC. Its translation: CATSPDVNYGYTF.

The chain recombines TRBV7-2 with TRBJ2-7; 8 bases match TRBD1. Germline CDR1 is SGHTA and CDR2 is FQGNSA. The CDR3 length is 15 residues. With 1 base clipped from V and 5 bases from J, the junction kept 7 bases outside the gene matches. CDR3 nucleotides: TGTGCCAGCAGCTTAGTTGGGACAGGAATGAACGAGCAGTACTTC. Protein sequence: CASSLVGTGMNEQYF.

The chain links TRBV5-6 to TRBJ2-7; 9 bases are shared with TRBD1. In germline, CDR1 is SGHDT, CDR2 YYEEEE. Trimming cost V 3 bases and J 0 bases; bases outside gene matches: 4. This CDR3 region has 15 residues. Written as DNA, the CDR3 is TGTGCCAGCAGCTGGGACAGGGTGGGCTCCTACGAGCAGTACTTC. It specifies CASSWDRVGSYEQYF.

Details on this clone: Other DNA sequences within the sample encode an identical CDR3. This chain uses TRBV7-9 with TRBJ1-4, with 9 bases aligning to TRBD1. The CDR3 spans 14 residues. Germline loops: CDR1 SEHNR, CDR2 FQNEAQ (reference sequence). The V segment lost 5 bases and the J segment 6 bases; nucleotides outside the gene matches: 4. Here the CDR3 reads CASSLTGGDEKLFF. The CDR3 DNA is TGTGCCAGCAGCCTGACAGGGGGAGATGAAAAACTGTTTTTT.

V usage is TRBV5-6 and J usage is TRBJ2-3; the D is unclear. Germline loops: CDR1 SGHDT, CDR2 YYEEEE. The CDR3 totals 14 residues. Trimming removed 1 base from V and 0 bases from J, with 6 bases in between. The CDR3 sequence: CASSLRTSTDTQYF. CDR3 in DNA: TGTGCCAGCAGCTTGAGGACCAGCACAGATACGCAGTATTTT.

This clone appeared once. This chain connects TRBV5-4 to TRBJ2-7; D remains unclear. In germline, CDR1 is SGHNT, CDR2 YYREEE (reference sequence). The CDR3 extends over 14 amino acids. Trimming took 3 bases from V and 3 from J, leaving 13 bases between them. The CDR3 DNA reads TGTGCCAGCAGCTCGGGTGGTTACCACTACGAGCAGTACTTC. Its translation: CASSSGGYHYEQYF.

The chain recombines TRBV5-6 with TRBJ1-2; D gene ambiguous. CDR1 is SGHDT and CDR2 is YYEEEE in the germline V gene. The CDR3 contains 13 residues. The ends were cut back, 1 base at V and 4 bases at J, with 8 bases in the middle. This chain's CDR3 is CASSLQQIYGYTF. The CDR3 DNA reads TGTGCCAGCAGCTTGCAGCAGATCTATGGCTACACCTTC.

As to this clone: The junction departs from the called germline gene at one end, perhaps through a read error. V is TRBV2 and J is TRBJ2-6; D is possibly TRBD1 or TRBD2 (5 bases each). The CDR3 contains 14 residues. Germline V lookup: CDR1 SNHLY, CDR2 FYNNEI. For the CDR3, the DNA is TGCGGGTCGGGACGTAACTCTGGGGCCAACGTCCTGACTTTC. Amino acids: CGSGRNSGANVLTF.

For the CDR3, the DNA is TGTGCCAGCAGCCCAGCCCGCTCCTCCTACGAGCAGTACTTC. Its translation: CASSPARSSYEQYF. This chain connects TRBV7-2 to TRBJ2-7; D not resolved. This CDR3 has 14 residues. The V and J ends lost 5 bases and 0 bases respectively, with 11 bases between them. In germline, CDR1 is SGHTA, CDR2 FQGNSA.

The genes are TRBV7-9 and TRBJ1-2; D is uncertain. Trimming took 4 bases from V and 0 from J, leaving 9 bases between them. CDR1 is SEHNR, CDR2 FQNEAQ, per germline (reference sequence). The CDR3 runs to 14 residues. The CDR3 nucleotides are TGTGCCAGCAGCTCGTCAGCCGCTAACTATGGCTACACCTTC. Amino acid sequence: CASSSSAANYGYTF.

The chain carries TRBV29-1 and TRBJ2-5, with D possibly TRBD1 on 5 matching bases. The ends were cut back, 0 bases at V and 4 bases at J, with 12 bases in the middle. Germline assignment: CDR1 SQVTM and CDR2 ANQGSEA. This CDR3 spans 14 amino acids. CDR3 DNA sequence: TGCAGCGTTGAAGATCAGGGCAGAGGAGAGACCCAGTACTTC. This codes for CSVEDQGRGETQYF.

This rearrangement joins TRBV19 to TRBJ2-7, with 9 bases matching TRBD2. Germline V gives CDR1 LNHDA, CDR2 SQIVND (reference sequence). CDR3 size: 15 residues. V dropped 4 bases and J dropped 0; count of bases not matched to a gene: 4. CDR3 nucleotide sequence: TGTGCCAGTAGTACCCCTAGCGGGGTCTCCTACGAGCAGTACTTC. As protein: CASSTPSGVSYEQYF.

The chain carries TRBV6-6 and TRBJ2-7; 11 nucleotides match TRBD2. CDR3 length: 15 amino acids. CDR1 MNHNY and CDR2 SVGAGI come from the germline V gene (reference sequence). V lost 3 bases to trimming and J lost 0 bases; unmatched junction nucleotides: 1. Written as DNA, the CDR3 is TGTGCCAGCAGTTATACTAGCGGGAGCTCCTACGAGCAGTACTTC. It translates to CASSYTSGSSYEQYF.

The chain combines TRBV4-2 with TRBJ2-5; TRBD2 matches at 13 bases. CDR3 length: 16 residues. Germline CDR1 and CDR2: LGHNA and YNFKEQ. V gave up 3 bases and J gave up 1 base; unmatched junction bases: 2. The CDR3 nucleotides are TGTGCCAGCAGCCACCGGACTAGCGGGGGCCAAGAGACCCAGTACTTC. It specifies CASSHRTSGGQETQYF.

This rearrangement joins TRBV21-1 to TRBJ2-4. TRBV21-1 is a recognized pseudogene. The CDR3 is 17 amino acids. The CDR3 coding sequence is TGTGCCAGCAGCAAAGACAGGGCCCGGGGGGCCAAAAACATTCAGTACTTC. This codes for CASSKDRARGAKNIQYF.

This clone was detected a few times. The chain has TRBV14 and TRBJ1-3; unclear D gene. This CDR3 has 14 amino acids. Germline CDR1 SGHDN, CDR2 FVKESK. The germline V and J ends were trimmed by 2 bases and 0 bases, with 5 bases remaining between them. The CDR3 DNA follows: TGTGCCAGCAGCCAACTCCTCTCTGGAAACACCATATATTTT. Translation: CASSQLLSGNTIYF.

This clone was counted once. The gene calls are TRBV19 and TRBJ1-3; no clear D gene. The germline V gene has CDR1 LNHDA and CDR2 SQIVND (reference sequence). This CDR3 has 14 amino acids. Trimming stripped 7 bases from V and 4 bases from J, with 14 bases between. CDR3 nucleotides: TGTGCCAGTACCCGGTCCGGAGGGGGAAACACCATATATTTT. Residues: CASTRSGGGNTIYF.

V is TRBV21-1 and J is TRBJ2-2; the table's TRBD2 call for D was not verified on the DNA. TRBV21-1 is marked as a pseudogene. The CDR3 extends over 13 amino acids. CDR3 region: CASSRGTHGELFF. For the CDR3, the DNA is TGTGCCAGCAGCCGAGGCACGCACGGGGAGCTGTTTTTT.

On this clone itself: Other DNA sequences of this sample code for an identical CDR3. The V call is TRBV10-3, the J call TRBJ1-5; 10 bases agree with TRBD1. CDR1 is ENHRY, CDR2 SYGVKD, per germline. Germline trimming cut 6 bases from V and 3 bases from J; bases unmatched to any gene: 5. This CDR3 has 15 amino acids. The chain's CDR3 is CAIREGQGNNQPQHF. CDR3 bases: TGTGCCATCAGGGAGGGACAGGGGAACAATCAGCCCCAGCATTTT.

The chain joins TRBV6-6 to TRBJ1-4; D is uncertain. The CDR3 has 14 amino acids. Germline CDR1 MNHNY, CDR2 SVGAGI (reference sequence). V lost 6 bases, J lost 0 bases, and 8 bases lay in between. The CDR3 nucleotides read TGTGCCAGCAGAATGGAGGCAACTAATGAAAAACTGTTTTTT. Protein sequence: CASRMEATNEKLFF.

The V gene is TRBV5-1, the J gene TRBJ2-1, with D possibly being TRBD1 (5 bases). The CDR3 covers 16 residues. Germline V gene data show CDR1 as SGHRS and CDR2 as YFSETQ. V dropped 2 bases and J dropped 5 bases, with 17 bases sitting between them. The CDR3 loop is CASSFSGKTHNNEQFF. Written as DNA, the CDR3 is TGCGCCAGCAGCTTTTCAGGGAAAACACACAACAATGAGCAGTTCTTC.

The genes are TRBV7-9 and TRBJ2-7; D unclear. The CDR3 covers 10 residues. The ends were cut back, 5 bases at V and 2 bases at J, with 1 base in the middle. The V gene's germline CDR1 is SEHNR and CDR2 FQNEAQ (reference sequence). CDR3 coding DNA: TGTGCCAGCAGCCCCTACGAGCAGTACTTC. Translation gives CASSPYEQYF.

This clone was found once. The V gene is TRBV7-2, the J gene TRBJ1-1; D gene uncertain. The V end lost 8 bases, the J end lost 3 bases, and 16 bases lay between the germline ends. This CDR3 is 14 amino acids long. Germline lookup yields CDR1 SGHTA and CDR2 FQGNSA. CDR3 residues: CASGLDPLYTEAFF. DNA for the CDR3: TGTGCCAGCGGACTAGACCCGTTGTACACTGAAGCTTTCTTT.

The J gene is TRBJ2-5, the V gene TRBV6-6; TRBD1 matches 10 bases. The CDR3 has 13 amino acids. Germline CDR1 is MNHNY and CDR2 is SVGAGI (reference sequence). The V gene end was trimmed by 6 bases and the J gene end by 5 bases; junction bases not matched to a gene: 3. The CDR3 is CASRDRGGETQYF. The DNA of the CDR3 is TGTGCCAGCAGGGACAGGGGGGGCGAGACCCAGTACTTC.

This chain connects TRBV5-1 to TRBJ2-5, with D uncertain. Germline CDR1 is SGHRS and CDR2 is YFSETQ. The CDR3 runs 12 residues. Trimming left V 5 bases short and J 3 bases short, with 8 bases between. The CDR3 nucleotides read TGCGCCAGCAGACACAATGAAGAGACCCAGTACTTC. Amino acids: CASRHNEETQYF.